What follows describes a single T cell receptor beta chain. Its matching antigen is unknown. The CDR3 sequence is 15 residues long. Germline CDR1 SGHTA, CDR2 FQGNSA. Researchers built TCR beta cDNA using 5'RACE template switching with UMIs. From the 5' RACE reads, TCRdb lists one entry per CDR3 protein and no DNA. This table holds 550,000 or so distinct CDR3 sequences. The source of the sample is a study of T cells expressing NK-cell markers. Overall study results and limits: Six donors carried dominant NKG2C+ clonotypes that made up roughly 1.0-7.5% of their CD8+ T cells. Expanded NKG2C+ T cell clones were not confirmed as HCMV-specific.

J is TRBJ2-1 and V is TRBV7-2; TCRdb calls TRBD2, which cannot be checked without DNA. Sequenced sample: blood T cells: a sorted CD56 or NKG2C T cell subset, CD4+ or CD8+ T cells, or bulk PBMC T cells (not recorded which). This clonotype originated in a man aged 18 to 35 in good health. CDR3 residues: CASSWGGTTRNEQFF.